A single sample gave rise to the 29 T cell receptor beta chains below, sequenced in a study of T cell responses to AZD1222 COVID-19 vaccine. Clones were read by immunoSEQ multiplex PCR, and TCRdb kept only the in-frame ones, dropping some. The repertoire holds around 130,000 clones, 89% seen once, with approximately 4.8% in the top ten. This specimen was peripheral blood, taken on day 0 of AZD1222 vaccination. The receptors were gathered from an adult in good health.

Ten or more counts support this clone. V gene TRBV7-8 combines with J gene TRBJ2-1, with D possibly matching TRBD2 (6 bases). V lost 5 bases to trimming and J lost 6 bases, with 17 bases between them. The CDR3 length is 15 residues. The germline CDR1 and CDR2 sequences are SGHVS and FQNEAQ. The CDR3 protein is CASSPGAGNLNEQFF. DNA for the CDR3: TGTGCCAGCAGCCCCGGAGCGGGCAATCTCAATGAGCAGTTCTTC.

The V gene is TRBV28, the J gene TRBJ2-2; 7 bases match TRBD2. The germline CDR1 and CDR2 sequences are MDHEN and SYDVKM. This CDR3 is 15 amino acids long. V was clipped by 10 bases and J by 4 bases; unmatched bases: 12. CDR3 sequence reads: CATCPTGGGTGELFF. As DNA, the CDR3 is TGTGCCACCTGCCCCACGGGAGGAGGCACCGGGGAGCTGTTTTTT.

The J gene is TRBJ1-1, the V gene TRBV12-5; possibly TRBD1 for D (6 bases). The CDR3 is 15 residues long. CDR1 and CDR2 (germline): LGHNT, FRNRAP. V was cut by 2 bases and J by 5 bases, with 15 bases left in between. CDR3 region: CASGLLGGRETEAFF. The CDR3 DNA reads as TGTGCTAGTGGTTTGTTAGGGGGGCGAGAGACTGAAGCTTTCTTT.

This clone was observed a single time. The CDR3 nucleotides are TGTGCCAGTCAATCGGGGGTACACAGTACCCAGCATTTT. It specifies CASQSGVHSTQHF. The chain is built from TRBV2 and TRBJ1-5, with D perhaps TRBD1 (5 bases). V was shortened by 9 bases and J by 11 bases, with 20 bases between the two germline ends. From germline, CDR1 is SNHLY and CDR2 FYNNEI. The CDR3 runs 13 residues.

The chain links TRBV27 to TRBJ2-7; D is unresolved. Between the trimmed V and J ends, which lost 5 bases and 5 bases, there was a span of 16 bases. From germline, CDR1 is MNHEY and CDR2 SMNVEV (reference sequence). This CDR3 is built from 14 residues. CDR3 in DNA: TGTGCCAGCAGTCTGTCCCACCCGGTGGACGAGCAGTACTTC. It yields the protein CASSLSHPVDEQYF.

V is TRBV2 and J is TRBJ1-1, with D unresolved. CDR3 length: 11 residues. From germline, CDR1 is SNHLY and CDR2 FYNNEI. The V gene lost 2 bases and the J gene lost 11 bases, with 9 bases spanning the gap. The CDR3 DNA reads TGTGCCAGCAGTGAATTGGTTGACGCTTTCTTT. It specifies CASSELVDAFF.

This chain connects TRBV11-2 to TRBJ2-7; 9 bases map to TRBD1. J gave up 4 bases and V 8 bases, and 18 bases lay outside the gene matches. The CDR3 length is 17 residues. Germline values: CDR1 SGHAT, CDR2 FQNNGV. The CDR3 region is CASFGQGREGGDYEQYF. The DNA for the CDR3 is TGTGCCAGCTTCGGACAGGGGAGAGAGGGAGGCGATTACGAGCAGTACTTC.

The V gene is TRBV2, the J gene TRBJ1-2, with 7 bases lining up with TRBD1. CDR1 is SNHLY and CDR2 is FYNNEI in the germline V gene. This CDR3 comprises 12 residues. The V segment lost 7 bases and the J segment 4 bases; nucleotides outside the gene matches: 3. In nucleotides, the CDR3 is TGTGCCAGCACGGGACAGATCTATGGCTACACCTTC. Its protein product is CASTGQIYGYTF.

The chain joins TRBV7-2 to TRBJ2-7, with D possibly being TRBD2 (5 bases). Per the germline V gene, CDR1 is SGHTA and CDR2 is FQGNSA. The CDR3 extends over 13 amino acids. Trimming removed 4 bases from V and 12 bases from J, with 19 bases in between. CDR3 DNA sequence: TGTGCCAGCAGCTCCCCGCTTGAGCGGTTTTCGTACTTC. Encoded protein: CASSSPLERFSYF.

The chain recombines TRBV6-5 with TRBJ2-5; 7 bases are a match to TRBD2. The CDR3 has 16 amino acids. Germline V lookup: CDR1 MNHEY, CDR2 SVGAGI. With V trimmed by 4 bases and J by 4 bases, 12 bases remained unmatched. The CDR3 region has the DNA TGTGCCAGCAGTTCCTGGAGACTAGCAGCCGGAGAGACCCAGTACTTC. This encodes CASSSWRLAAGETQYF.

This sequence joins TRBV5-1 and TRBJ2-3, with 9 bases fitting TRBD1. After removal of 4 bases from V and 2 bases from J, the junction contained 8 bases not matched to a gene. The germline CDR1 and CDR2 sequences are SGHRS and YFSETQ. This CDR3 comprises 16 residues. This CDR3 reads CASSPRRDRVTDTQYF. CDR3 DNA: TGCGCCAGCAGCCCGCGACGGGACAGGGTCACAGATACGCAGTATTTT.

The chain is built from TRBV19 and TRBJ1-5; no clear D gene. The CDR3 runs 15 residues. Germline CDR1 and CDR2: LNHDA and SQIVND (reference sequence). Trimming removed 1 base at V and 2 bases at J, with 9 bases between. In DNA, the CDR3 is TGTGCCAGTAGTATAGGAGAGGGAGGCAATCAGCCCCAGCATTTT. Amino acid sequence: CASSIGEGGNQPQHF.

CDR3 sequence: CATSRDRDLYEQYF. The CDR3 DNA sequence: TGTGCCACCAGCAGAGACCGGGATCTCTACGAGCAGTACTTC. This chain uses TRBV15 with TRBJ2-7, with a possible D match to TRBD2 (5 bases). The germline V and J ends were trimmed by 0 bases and 3 bases, with 9 bases remaining between them. The V gene's germline CDR1 is LNHNV and CDR2 YYDKDF (reference sequence). The CDR3 extends over 14 amino acids. Full variable domain (outside the CDR3, taken from reference TRBV15 and TRBJ2-7): DAMVIQNPRYQVTQFGKPVTLSCSQTLNHNVMYWYQQKSSQAPKLLFHYYDKDFNNEADTPDNFQSRRPNTSFCFLDIRSPGLGDTAMYLCATSRDRDLYEQYFGPGTRLTVT.

The chain carries TRBV3-1 (or the pseudogene TRBV3-2) and TRBJ2-7; D remains ambiguous. The CDR3 extends over 14 amino acids. Germline V gives CDR1 LGHDT, CDR2 YNNKEL (reference sequence). V dropped 2 bases and J dropped 2 bases, with 10 bases sitting between them. The CDR3 protein is CASSQTPSPYEQYF. In DNA, the CDR3 is TGTGCCAGCAGCCAAACCCCAAGCCCCTACGAGCAGTACTTC.

V usage is TRBV27 and J usage is TRBJ2-7; 11 bases are a match to TRBD1. This CDR3 spans 13 amino acids. Trimming took 4 bases from V and 5 from J; bases not matched to a gene: 1. Germline V gene lookup returns CDR1 MNHEY and CDR2 SMNVEV (reference sequence). CDR3 nucleotides: TGTGCCAGCAGTTGGACAGGGGGCCACGAGCAGTACTTC. Protein sequence: CASSWTGGHEQYF.

The V call is TRBV15, the J call TRBJ1-3; D is uncertain. V shed 0 bases and J shed 0 bases, with 9 bases lying between them. The CDR3 sequence is 16 residues long. The germline gives CDR1 LNHNV, CDR2 YYDKDF (reference sequence). Written as DNA, the CDR3 is TGTGCCACCAGCAGAGATCCCGCCAGCTCTGGAAACACCATATATTTT. Translation: CATSRDPASSGNTIYF. Full variable domain (remainder filled in from reference TRBV15 and TRBJ1-3): DAMVIQNPRYQVTQFGKPVTLSCSQTLNHNVMYWYQQKSSQAPKLLFHYYDKDFNNEADTPDNFQSRRPNTSFCFLDIRSPGLGDTAMYLCATSRDPASSGNTIYFGEGSWLTVV.

The chain links TRBV30 to TRBJ2-7; D gene ambiguous. V was trimmed by 2 bases and J by 2 bases, leaving 1 base between them. Germline lookup yields CDR1 GTSNPN and CDR2 SVGIG (reference sequence). This CDR3 has 10 amino acids. The CDR3 here is CAWSPYEQYF. The CDR3, as DNA: TGTGCCTGGAGTCCCTACGAGCAGTACTTC.

The V and J genes are TRBV5-1 and TRBJ1-2; the D gene is possibly TRBD1 (6 bases). The CDR3 consists of 15 residues. Deletions cut 5 bases from V and 0 bases from J, with 14 bases between. Germline CDR1 is SGHRS and CDR2 is YFSETQ. For the CDR3, the DNA is TGCGCCAGCAGATTCTCAGGGGATGCTAACTATGGCTACACCTTC. Translating gives CASRFSGDANYGYTF.

This clone was recorded only once. In nucleotides, the CDR3 is TGTGCCAGCAGCAGCAGGCGGGTAAACTATGGCTACACCTTC. Its protein product is CASSSRRVNYGYTF. The J gene is TRBJ1-2, the V gene TRBV21-1. TRBV21-1 constitutes a pseudogene. The CDR3 has 14 residues.

The chain carries TRBV7-9 and TRBJ2-5, with 11 bases that match TRBD1. The V and J ends lost 7 bases and 3 bases, in that order; junction bases with no gene match: 7. The CDR3 covers 15 residues. Germline CDR1 is SEHNR and CDR2 is FQNEAQ (reference sequence). The CDR3: CASTEDRGLEETQYF. The CDR3 DNA follows: TGTGCCAGCACCGAGGACAGGGGGCTTGAAGAGACCCAGTACTTC.

The CDR3 bases are TGTGCCAGCACCGAGACAGGGGTGAACACCGGGGAGCTGTTTTTT. This encodes CASTETGVNTGELFF. V usage is TRBV6-5 and J usage is TRBJ2-2; 8 bases line up with TRBD1. CDR1 is MNHEY, CDR2 SVGAGI, per germline. Unmatched junction bases numbered 5, after V lost 7 bases and J lost 1 base. The CDR3 contains 15 residues.

This chain connects TRBV5-4 to TRBJ1-1; D gene uncertain. Germline CDR1 is SGHNT and CDR2 is YYREEE (reference sequence). V lost 2 bases, J lost 1 base, and 9 bases lay in between. This CDR3 region has 14 residues. The CDR3 loop reads CASSFPPGNTEAFF. The CDR3 bases are TGTGCCAGCAGCTTCCCCCCCGGGAACACTGAAGCTTTCTTT.

The CDR3 bases are TGTGCCAGCAGTGGCCCAGGGAAACGATACTATTATAATTCACCCCTCCACTTT. Protein sequence: CASSGPGKRYYYNSPLHF. This chain connects TRBV2 to TRBJ1-6; D possibly corresponds to TRBD1 (5 bases). The V end was cut by 4 bases, the J end by 4 bases, with 20 bases between. Germline V gene sequence: CDR1 SNHLY, CDR2 FYNNEI. This CDR3 region has 18 residues.

The chain uses TRBV5-4 and TRBJ1-2, with D possibly TRBD1 on 6 matching bases. With 4 bases removed from V and 3 bases from J, the gap between germline ends came to 13 bases. CDR1 is SGHNT, CDR2 YYREEE, per germline (reference sequence). The CDR3 contains 14 residues. CDR3 DNA sequence: TGTGCCAGCAGCCCCAATCCAGGGGACTATGGCTACACCTTC. As protein: CASSPNPGDYGYTF.

This chain uses TRBV7-8 with TRBJ1-2, with D possibly matching TRBD1 (6 bases). Trimming pared 1 base from V and 1 base from J, leaving 10 bases between. The V gene's germline CDR1 is SGHVS and CDR2 FQNEAQ. This CDR3 has 15 residues. CDR3 bases: TGTGCCAGCAGCTTAGAGCCGGGACATAACTATGGCTACACCTTC. Translation: CASSLEPGHNYGYTF.

V is TRBV3-1 (or the pseudogene TRBV3-2) and J is TRBJ1-4; tentatively, D is TRBD1 (5 bases). Looked up from germline, CDR1 is LGHDT and CDR2 is YNNKEL (reference sequence). The CDR3 is 14 amino acids. V lost 4 bases and J 8 bases, leaving 14 bases between the germline ends. CDR3 in DNA: TGTGCCAGCAGCCCAAGGGGTGGTGGGGAAAAACTGTTTTTT. Residues: CASSPRGGGEKLFF.

Here the CDR3 DNA reads TGTGCCAGCAGCCGACAGGGCCGCCGTAAAGCTTTCTTT. Its protein product is CASSRQGRRKAFF. The chain links TRBV12-3 or TRBV12-4 to TRBJ1-1; 7 nucleotides match TRBD1. The CDR3 is 13 residues long. J gave up 9 bases and V 6 bases, and 10 bases lay outside the gene matches.

This chain joins TRBV4-1 and TRBJ2-1; D is undetermined. The V end lost 1 base, the J end lost 7 bases, and 8 bases lay between the germline ends. The CDR3 extends over 13 amino acids. Germline loops: CDR1 MGHRA, CDR2 YSYEKL. The CDR3 DNA reads TGCGCCAGCAGCCAAGTCTTTGGGAATGAGCAGTTCTTC. It yields the protein CASSQVFGNEQFF.

V gene TRBV28 combines with J gene TRBJ2-7, with D possibly called TRBD1 or TRBD2 (5 bases each). Germline V gene sequence: CDR1 MDHEN, CDR2 SYDVKM. The CDR3 is 15 amino acids. Trimming stripped 4 bases from V and 4 bases from J, with 17 bases between. The CDR3 DNA sequence: TGTGCCAGCAGTTCCTCCGGGGCAGGGAAATACGAGCAGTACTTC. Amino acids: CASSSSGAGKYEQYF.